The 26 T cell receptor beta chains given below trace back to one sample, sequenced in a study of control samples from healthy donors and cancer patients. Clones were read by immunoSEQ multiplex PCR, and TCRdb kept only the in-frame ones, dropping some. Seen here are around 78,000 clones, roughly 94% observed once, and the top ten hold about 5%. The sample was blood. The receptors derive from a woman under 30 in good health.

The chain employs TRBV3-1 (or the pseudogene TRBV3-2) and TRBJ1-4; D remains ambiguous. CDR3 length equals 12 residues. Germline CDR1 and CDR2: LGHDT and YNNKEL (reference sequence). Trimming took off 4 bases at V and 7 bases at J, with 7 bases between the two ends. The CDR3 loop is CASSRGGEKLFF. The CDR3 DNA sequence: TGTGCCAGCAGCCGAGGTGGTGAAAAACTGTTTTTT.

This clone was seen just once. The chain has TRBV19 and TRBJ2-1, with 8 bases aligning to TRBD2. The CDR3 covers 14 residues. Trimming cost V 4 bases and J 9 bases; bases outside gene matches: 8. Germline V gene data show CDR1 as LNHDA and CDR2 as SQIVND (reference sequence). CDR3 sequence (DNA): TGTGCCAGTAGTAATGGACTAGCCGTTGGTGAGCAGTTCTTC. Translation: CASSNGLAVGEQFF.

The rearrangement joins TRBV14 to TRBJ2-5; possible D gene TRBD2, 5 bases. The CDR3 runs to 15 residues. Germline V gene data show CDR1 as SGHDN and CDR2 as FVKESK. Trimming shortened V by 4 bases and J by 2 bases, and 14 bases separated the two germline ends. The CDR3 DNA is TGTGCCAGCAGCCCCCCGTTCGGGATACAAGAGACCCAGTACTTC. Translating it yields CASSPPFGIQETQYF.

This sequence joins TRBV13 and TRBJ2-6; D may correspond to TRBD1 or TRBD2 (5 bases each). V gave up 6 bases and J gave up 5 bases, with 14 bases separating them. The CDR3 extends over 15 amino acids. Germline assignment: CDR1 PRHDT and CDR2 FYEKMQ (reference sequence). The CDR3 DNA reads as TGTGCCAGCAGTCTGGGACCTCGGAGGGCCAACGTCCTGACTTTC. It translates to CASSLGPRRANVLTF.

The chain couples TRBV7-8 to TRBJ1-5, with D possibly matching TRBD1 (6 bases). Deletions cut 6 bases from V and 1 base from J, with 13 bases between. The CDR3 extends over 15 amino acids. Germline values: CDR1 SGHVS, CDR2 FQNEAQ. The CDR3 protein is CASRSTRGSNQPQHF. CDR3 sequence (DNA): TGTGCCAGCAGGAGTACCAGGGGAAGCAATCAGCCCCAGCATTTT.

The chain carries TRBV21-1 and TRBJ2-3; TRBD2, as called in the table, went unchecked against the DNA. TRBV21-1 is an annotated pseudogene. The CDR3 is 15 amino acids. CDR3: CASSNPGNRTDTQYF. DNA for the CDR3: TGTGCCAGCAGCAACCCCGGGAACCGCACAGATACGCAGTATTTT.

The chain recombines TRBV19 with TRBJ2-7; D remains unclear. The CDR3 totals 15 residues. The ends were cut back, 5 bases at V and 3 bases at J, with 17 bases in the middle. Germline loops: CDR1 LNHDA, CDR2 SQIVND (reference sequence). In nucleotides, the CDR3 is TGTGCCAGTAGTGGGTCAGGAAGATCTTTCTACGAGCAGTACTTC. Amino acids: CASSGSGRSFYEQYF.

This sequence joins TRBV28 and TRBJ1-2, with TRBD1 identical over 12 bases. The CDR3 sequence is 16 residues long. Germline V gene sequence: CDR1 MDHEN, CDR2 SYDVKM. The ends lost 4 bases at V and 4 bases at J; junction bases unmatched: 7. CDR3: CASSSSGTGGRYGYTF. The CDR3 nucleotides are TGTGCCAGCAGTTCCTCTGGGACAGGGGGCCGCTATGGCTACACCTTC.

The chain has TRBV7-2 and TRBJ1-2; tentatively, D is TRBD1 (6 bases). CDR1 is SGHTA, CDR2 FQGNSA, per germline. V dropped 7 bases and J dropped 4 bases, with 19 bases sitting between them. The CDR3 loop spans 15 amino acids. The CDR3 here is CASNSWTARLYGYTF. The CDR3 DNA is TGTGCCAGCAACTCCTGGACAGCCAGACTCTATGGCTACACCTTC.

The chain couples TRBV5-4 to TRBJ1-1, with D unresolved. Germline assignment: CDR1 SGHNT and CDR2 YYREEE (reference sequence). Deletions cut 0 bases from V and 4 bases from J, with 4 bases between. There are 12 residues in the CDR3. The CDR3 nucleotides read TGTGCCAGCAGCTTGGTGGGCACTGAAGCTTTCTTT. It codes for CASSLVGTEAFF.

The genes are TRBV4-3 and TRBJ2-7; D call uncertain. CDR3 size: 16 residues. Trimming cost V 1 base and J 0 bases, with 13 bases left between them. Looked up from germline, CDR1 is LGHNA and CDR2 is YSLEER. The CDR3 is CASSQALDLSSYEQYF. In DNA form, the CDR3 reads TGCGCCAGCAGCCAAGCCCTAGACTTGAGCTCCTACGAGCAGTACTTC.

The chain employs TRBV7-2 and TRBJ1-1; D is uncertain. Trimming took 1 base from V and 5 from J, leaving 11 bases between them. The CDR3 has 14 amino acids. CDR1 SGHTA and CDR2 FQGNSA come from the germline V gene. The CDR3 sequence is CASSLVGLGTEAFF. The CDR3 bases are TGTGCCAGCAGCTTAGTCGGGTTGGGGACTGAAGCTTTCTTT.

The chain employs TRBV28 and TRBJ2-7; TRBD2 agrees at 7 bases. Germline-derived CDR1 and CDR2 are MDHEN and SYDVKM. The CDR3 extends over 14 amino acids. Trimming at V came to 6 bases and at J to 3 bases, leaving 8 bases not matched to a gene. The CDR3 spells CASRSSGAHYEQYF. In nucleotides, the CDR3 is TGTGCCAGCAGATCTAGCGGAGCCCACTACGAGCAGTACTTC.

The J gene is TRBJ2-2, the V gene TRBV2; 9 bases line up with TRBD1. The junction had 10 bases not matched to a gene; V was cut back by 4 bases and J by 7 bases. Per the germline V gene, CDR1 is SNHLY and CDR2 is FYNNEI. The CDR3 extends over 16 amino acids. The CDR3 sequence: CASSVGPGQGIGELFF. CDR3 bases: TGTGCCAGCAGTGTAGGTCCGGGACAGGGTATCGGGGAGCTGTTTTTT.

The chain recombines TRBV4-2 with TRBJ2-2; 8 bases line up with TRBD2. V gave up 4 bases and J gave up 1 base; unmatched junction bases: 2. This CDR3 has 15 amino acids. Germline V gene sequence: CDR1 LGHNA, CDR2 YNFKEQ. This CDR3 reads CASSPLAVNTGELFF. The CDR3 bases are TGTGCCAGCAGCCCACTAGCGGTGAACACCGGGGAGCTGTTTTTT.

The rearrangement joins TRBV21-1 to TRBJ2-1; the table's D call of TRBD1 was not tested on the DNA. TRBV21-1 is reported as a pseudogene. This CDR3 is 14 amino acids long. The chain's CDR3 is CASSNALSTDEQFF. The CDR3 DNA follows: TGTGCCAGCAGCAACGCTTTGTCCACAGATGAGCAGTTCTTC.

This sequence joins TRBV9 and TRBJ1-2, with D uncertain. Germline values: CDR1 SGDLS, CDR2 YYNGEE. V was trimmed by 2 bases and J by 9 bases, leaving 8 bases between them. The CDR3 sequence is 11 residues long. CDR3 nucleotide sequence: TGTGCCAGCAGCGTTCTATCAAGCTACACCTTC. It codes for CASSVLSSYTF. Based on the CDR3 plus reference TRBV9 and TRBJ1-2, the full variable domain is DSGVTQTPKHLITATGQRVTLRCSPRSGDLSVYWYQQSLDQGLQFLIQYYNGEERAKGNILERFSAQQFPDLHSELNLSSLELGDSALYFCASSVLSSYTFGSGTRLTVV.

DNA of the CDR3: TGTGCCAGCAGCGCGTCCCTAGCGGGGGGGCTGAAGTATTTT. The encoded protein is CASSASLAGGLKYF. The rearrangement uses TRBV9 and TRBJ2-3, with 12 nucleotides matching TRBD2. This CDR3 comprises 14 residues. The trim removed 3 bases at V and 13 bases at J, leaving 9 bases unmatched. The germline gives CDR1 SGDLS, CDR2 YYNGEE.

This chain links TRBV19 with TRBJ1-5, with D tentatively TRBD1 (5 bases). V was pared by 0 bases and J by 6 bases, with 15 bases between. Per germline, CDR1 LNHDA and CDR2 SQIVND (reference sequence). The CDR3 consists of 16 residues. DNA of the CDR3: TGTGCCAGTAGTATAGATCTGGCAGGGATGGGTCAGCCCCAGCATTTT. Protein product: CASSIDLAGMGQPQHF.

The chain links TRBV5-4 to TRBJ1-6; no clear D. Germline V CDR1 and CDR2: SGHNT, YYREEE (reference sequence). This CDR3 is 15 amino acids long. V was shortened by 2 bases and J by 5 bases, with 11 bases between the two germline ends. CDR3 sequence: CASSFGGSHNSPLHF. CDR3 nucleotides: TGTGCCAGCAGCTTTGGAGGGAGTCATAATTCACCCCTCCACTTT.

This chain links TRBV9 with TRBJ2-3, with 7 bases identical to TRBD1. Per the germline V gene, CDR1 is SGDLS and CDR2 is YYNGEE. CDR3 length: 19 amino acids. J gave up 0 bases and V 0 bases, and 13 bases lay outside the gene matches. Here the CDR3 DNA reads TGTGCCAGCAGCGTAGGGCTTTCGGGGACAGAAATTAGCACAGATACGCAGTATTTT. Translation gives CASSVGLSGTEISTDTQYF.

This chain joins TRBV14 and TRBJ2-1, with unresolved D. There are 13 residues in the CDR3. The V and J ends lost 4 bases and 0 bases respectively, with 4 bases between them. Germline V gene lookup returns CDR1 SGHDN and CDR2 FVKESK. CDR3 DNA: TGTGCCAGCAGCCGGGTCTCCTACAATGAGCAGTTCTTC. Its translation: CASSRVSYNEQFF.

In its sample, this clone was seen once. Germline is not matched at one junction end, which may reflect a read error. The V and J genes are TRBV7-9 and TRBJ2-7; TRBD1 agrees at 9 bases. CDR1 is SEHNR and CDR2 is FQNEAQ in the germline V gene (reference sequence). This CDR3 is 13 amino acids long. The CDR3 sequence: CASSFLIGTGLHF. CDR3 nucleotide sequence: TGTGCCAGCAGCTTCTTGATTGGGACAGGGCTGCACTTC.

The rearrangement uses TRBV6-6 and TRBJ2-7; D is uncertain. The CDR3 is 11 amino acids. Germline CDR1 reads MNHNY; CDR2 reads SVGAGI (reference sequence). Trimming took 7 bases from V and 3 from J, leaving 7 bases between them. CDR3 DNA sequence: TGTGCCAGCAACGCAGACTACGAGCAGTACTTC. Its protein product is CASNADYEQYF.

The CDR3 DNA sequence: TGTGCCAGCAGCTTATTACAGGAGGAAGCTTTCTTT. Residues: CASSLLQEEAFF. The chain combines TRBV7-9 with TRBJ1-1; a possible D gene is TRBD1 (5 bases). The CDR3 length is 12 residues. The germline V and J ends were trimmed by 2 bases and 8 bases, with 9 bases remaining between them. Germline V gene data show CDR1 as SEHNR and CDR2 as FQNEAQ (reference sequence).

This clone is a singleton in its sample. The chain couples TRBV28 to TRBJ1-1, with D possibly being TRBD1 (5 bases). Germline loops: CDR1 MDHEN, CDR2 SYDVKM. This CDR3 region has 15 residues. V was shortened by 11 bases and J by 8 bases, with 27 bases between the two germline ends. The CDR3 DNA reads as TGTGCCTGCAAAAGGGGCGCCAGGAGGGTAGAAGAAGCTTTCTTT. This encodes CACKRGARRVEEAFF.